These 16 T cell receptor beta chains share one sample of origin, sequenced in a study of blood T cell repertoires in COVID-19. The assay was immunoSEQ multiplex PCR, and TCRdb's table has in-frame clones only and misses some. The repertoire includes 250,000 or so clones, 86% of them detected once, and more than 1.5% sits in the top ten. The sample was PBMCs or T cells enriched from blood (not recorded which). These receptors were collected from a man aged 35 to 55 who had recovered from COVID-19.

The J gene is TRBJ2-2, the V gene TRBV2, with 8 bases identical to TRBD1. The ends lost 7 bases at V and 4 bases at J; junction bases unmatched: 8. The CDR3 sequence is 15 residues long. Germline CDR1 SNHLY, CDR2 FYNNEI. CDR3 in amino acids: CASIPDRAGTGELFF. For the CDR3, the DNA is TGTGCCAGCATCCCGGACAGGGCGGGCACCGGGGAGCTGTTTTTT.

This clone was found a few times. The J gene is TRBJ1-5, the V gene TRBV2; D not certain. Germline CDR1 and CDR2: SNHLY and FYNNEI. The CDR3 length is 12 residues. V lost 6 bases to trimming and J lost 5 bases, with 8 bases between them. The CDR3 nucleotides read TGTGCCAGCAGATACACAGATCAGCCCCAGCATTTT. It encodes CASRYTDQPQHF.

The chain combines TRBV2 with TRBJ1-5; maybe TRBD1 (6 bases). The CDR3 is 14 residues long. Germline values: CDR1 SNHLY, CDR2 FYNNEI. The ends were cut back, 7 bases at V and 4 bases at J, with 14 bases in the middle. The CDR3 reads CASKWGLGNQPQHF. DNA of the CDR3: TGTGCCAGCAAATGGGGGCTAGGGAATCAGCCCCAGCATTTT.

The chain recombines TRBV6-5 with TRBJ2-5; D is unclear. Germline CDR1 is MNHEY and CDR2 is SVGAGI. V lost 5 bases and J 5 bases, leaving 12 bases between the germline ends. CDR3 size: 13 residues. CDR3 amino acids: CASSLIFGETQYF. CDR3 DNA: TGTGCCAGCAGTCTGATCTTCGGGGAGACCCAGTACTTC.

The J gene is TRBJ2-7, the V gene TRBV7-3, with D possibly TRBD2 on 6 matching bases. With 5 bases removed from V and 6 bases from J, the gap between germline ends came to 14 bases. This CDR3 has 13 amino acids. CDR1 and CDR2 from the germline V gene are SGHTA and FQGTGA. CDR3 in amino acids: CASSPSSVSEQYF. DNA for the CDR3: TGTGCCAGCAGCCCCTCTAGCGTTAGCGAGCAGTACTTC.

CDR3 coding DNA: TGTGCCAGCAGTTACTCGAATCGCAGGCTGGGCTATGGCTACACCTTC. It is translated as CASSYSNRRLGYGYTF. The chain is built from TRBV6-5 and TRBJ1-2; no clear D. The CDR3 loop spans 16 amino acids. V gave up 0 bases and J gave up 4 bases, with 15 bases separating them. Germline loops: CDR1 MNHEY, CDR2 SVGAGI.

The rearrangement uses TRBV5-1 and TRBJ2-1, with TRBD2 matching over 12 bases. The ends lost 4 bases at V and 3 bases at J; junction bases unmatched: 2. Germline CDR1 reads SGHRS; CDR2 reads YFSETQ. The CDR3 contains 15 residues. CDR3 bases: TGCGCCAGCAGCCCGACTAGCGGGGGCTACAATGAGCAGTTCTTC. It is translated as CASSPTSGGYNEQFF.

CDR3 region: CASSVAFPGGTSVPYEQYF. CDR3 DNA: TGTGCCAGCAGTGTCGCTTTTCCCGGGGGGACTAGCGTTCCCTACGAGCAGTACTTC. This chain connects TRBV2 to TRBJ2-7; 10 nucleotides line up with TRBD2. Germline assignment: CDR1 SNHLY and CDR2 FYNNEI. The CDR3 has 19 amino acids. J gave up 2 bases and V 4 bases, and 17 bases lay outside the gene matches.

The chain employs TRBV7-2 and TRBJ2-6; 9 bases match TRBD1. The CDR3 has 19 amino acids. Germline-derived CDR1 and CDR2 are SGHTA and FQGNSA. V shed 3 bases, J shed 1 base, and the junction held 10 bases outside the gene matches. The CDR3 DNA reads as TGTGCCAGCAGCTTGGGTTCGGGACAGGGAGTATCTGGGGCCAACGTCCTGACTTTC. Encoded protein: CASSLGSGQGVSGANVLTF.

This chain links TRBV14 with TRBJ1-2; D is uncertain. Germline lookup yields CDR1 SGHDN and CDR2 FVKESK. The CDR3 runs to 13 residues. The V end was cut by 3 bases, the J end by 7 bases, with 12 bases between. CDR3 nucleotide sequence: TGTGCCAGCAGCCATGAGTGGAGTTTTGGCTACACCTTC. Its protein product is CASSHEWSFGYTF.

The V call is TRBV19, the J call TRBJ1-1, with 10 bases lining up with TRBD1. Unmatched junction bases numbered 6, after V lost 11 bases and J lost 9 bases. From germline, CDR1 is LNHDA and CDR2 SQIVND (reference sequence). The CDR3 runs to 11 residues. The CDR3, as DNA: TGTGCCGGGGGACAGGGGTTTAAAGCTTTCTTT. Residues: CAGGQGFKAFF.

This chain links TRBV27 with TRBJ1-2; 7 bases map to TRBD1. The V segment lost 6 bases and the J segment 4 bases; nucleotides outside the gene matches: 11. CDR1 and CDR2 from the germline V gene are MNHEY and SMNVEV (reference sequence). CDR3 length: 15 amino acids. DNA for the CDR3: TGTGCCAGCAGACCGGGGGACAGACAACTCTATGGCTACACCTTC. Translating gives CASRPGDRQLYGYTF.

The V and J genes are TRBV5-4 and TRBJ2-7; tentative D call: TRBD2 (5 bases). Germline CDR1 SGHNT, CDR2 YYREEE (reference sequence). Trimming removed 0 bases from V and 2 bases from J, with 6 bases in between. This CDR3 has 13 residues. CDR3 DNA sequence: TGTGCCAGCAGCTTGGACGGGGCCTACGAGCAGTACTTC. Its protein is CASSLDGAYEQYF.

This clone was found a few times. J is TRBJ2-1 and V is TRBV20-1; 13 bases are a match to TRBD2. CDR3 size: 17 residues. The junction had 7 bases not matched to a gene; V was cut back by 3 bases and J by 2 bases. Germline-derived CDR1 and CDR2 are DFQATT and SNEGSKA (reference sequence). The CDR3 DNA sequence: TGCAGTGCTAGTAAGGGGACTAGCGGGGCGCCCTACAATGAGCAGTTCTTC. Translating gives CSASKGTSGAPYNEQFF.

This clone was detected a few times. V gene TRBV5-1 combines with J gene TRBJ1-5; 7 bases fit TRBD1. The CDR3 has 15 amino acids. The germline V gene encodes CDR1 SGHRS and CDR2 YFSETQ. With V trimmed by 3 bases and J by 0 bases, 3 bases remained unmatched. CDR3 DNA sequence: TGCGCCAGCAGCTGGGACAGCGATAGCAATCAGCCCCAGCATTTT. As protein: CASSWDSDSNQPQHF.

The chain has TRBV27 and TRBJ2-1; D not resolved. In germline, CDR1 is MNHEY, CDR2 SMNVEV (reference sequence). This CDR3 has 16 amino acids. V was trimmed by 6 bases and J by 5 bases, leaving 20 bases between them. The CDR3 DNA sequence: TGTGCCAGCAGCTATCCCTACCAGGTAAAGGACAATGAGCAGTTCTTC. It translates to CASSYPYQVKDNEQFF.